This section outlines one T cell receptor beta chain sequence together with its context. Its antigen is currently not known. Base qualities are not at hand, and no much larger clone is one base apart. In light of the paper, this sample's time point label describes: roughly 23 months on ibrutinib. For TCR beta library preparation, roughly 2.2 micrograms of genomic DNA were isolated from cryopreserved PBMCs. High-throughput TCR beta sequencing was performed on longitudinal blood samples from CLL patients receiving ibrutinib monotherapy. Patients were enrolled in a phase 2 open-label single-center ibrutinib monotherapy trial. The sample comes from a study of cytotoxic CD8 clonotypes in ibrutinib-treated CLL (dated by TCRdb to the early 2020s). General notes on the study: The cohort had ten to twelve relapsed/refractory and around 16 treatment-naive patients; some 17 were IGHV unmutated. Responses were partial in some 24 patients and complete in 2; after median roughly 69 months follow-up, about 14 stayed in remission and around 12 progressed. Samples at response were collected after a median of about 13 months of treatment, with a range of about 6 to 36 months. Samples averaged approximately 250,000 productive templates and 80,000 to 100,000 productive rearrangements. Of the 90 or so people in the trial, about two dozen had longitudinal samples available. Cryopreserved peripheral blood mononuclear cells were obtained before treatment, at response, and at either sustained remission or disease progression. All remission and progressive disease samples were collected while patients were still receiving ibrutinib. Overall study outcomes, separate from this receptor: An increase in clonality was observed at ibrutinib response, with clonality remaining stable during sustained remission and falling back toward baseline at progression. Sampling times were not matched between patients in sustained remission and patients whose disease was progressing, and lymph node repertoires were not examined. Baseline clonality exceeded that of age-matched healthy donors and correlated strongly with circulating CD8+ T-cell counts. Public clonotypes were rare and either shrank or stayed stable during treatment, and the rise in clonality at ibrutinib response reflected expansion of private clonotypes.

On a MiSeq, deep resolution sequencing aimed for a depth between 1 in 1 million and 1 in 200,000 T cells, with each clonotype covered approximately 9.2x on average. TCR beta libraries were generated with the immunoSEQ hsTCRB Kit. In the original analysis: ImmunoSEQ Data Assistant and ImmunoSEQ Analyzer were used for data analysis, and V, D and J genes were assigned according to IMGT definitions. Clonality, with values ranging from 0 to 1, was calculated as one minus the normalized Shannon entropy of productive rearrangement frequencies. Only overrepresented clonotypes making up at least 0.05% of each patient's repertoire were included in the public clonotype analysis. About twelve repertoires from age-matched healthy donors, obtained from immuneACCESS, served as clonality controls. Imported from immuneACCESS, the table was reduced by TCRdb to in-frame sequences with V and J called. These copies leave out some clones; in studies compared against another copy, an unresolved V gene accounts for under half, and the cause of the remainder is not known. V and J calls and clone size follow that table, whereas D and trimming were derived from the DNA. In this sample the table shows 160,000 or so clones, about 80% of which occur a single time. The leading ten clones occupy about 4.5% of the sample.

Trimming takes 6 bases from V and 3 bases from J, and the germline ends sit 10 bases apart. CDR1 and CDR2 are drawn from the germline V gene: SNHLY, FYNNEI. Reading from cysteine to phenylalanine, the CDR3 counts 13 amino acids. Only the CDR3 region is kept as DNA, spanning 39 bases read in frame from base 1. The origin of this receptor is a human donor with chronic lymphocytic leukemia. The sample consisted of PBMCs, taken after 24 months of ibrutinib treatment. In this chain, TRBV2 is recombined with TRBJ2-3; there is no confident call for the D gene. The CDR3 here reads CASRPGATDTQYF. The nucleotides read TGTGCCAGCAGGCCCGGTGCTACAGATACGCAGTATTTT.